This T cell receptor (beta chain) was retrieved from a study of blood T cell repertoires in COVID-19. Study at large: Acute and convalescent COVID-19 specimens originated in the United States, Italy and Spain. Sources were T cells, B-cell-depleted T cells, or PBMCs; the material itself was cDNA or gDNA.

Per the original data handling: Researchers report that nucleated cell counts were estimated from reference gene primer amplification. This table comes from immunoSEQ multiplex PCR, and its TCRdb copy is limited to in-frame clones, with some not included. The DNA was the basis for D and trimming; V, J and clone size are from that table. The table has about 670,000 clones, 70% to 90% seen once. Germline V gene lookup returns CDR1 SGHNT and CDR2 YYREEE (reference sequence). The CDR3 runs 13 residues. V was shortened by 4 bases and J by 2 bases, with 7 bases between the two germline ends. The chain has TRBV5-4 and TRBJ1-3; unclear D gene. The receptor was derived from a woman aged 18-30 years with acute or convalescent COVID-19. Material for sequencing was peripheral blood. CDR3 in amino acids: CASSGGTGNTIYF. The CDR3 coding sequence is TGTGCCAGCAGCGGAGGAACTGGAAACACCATATATTTT.